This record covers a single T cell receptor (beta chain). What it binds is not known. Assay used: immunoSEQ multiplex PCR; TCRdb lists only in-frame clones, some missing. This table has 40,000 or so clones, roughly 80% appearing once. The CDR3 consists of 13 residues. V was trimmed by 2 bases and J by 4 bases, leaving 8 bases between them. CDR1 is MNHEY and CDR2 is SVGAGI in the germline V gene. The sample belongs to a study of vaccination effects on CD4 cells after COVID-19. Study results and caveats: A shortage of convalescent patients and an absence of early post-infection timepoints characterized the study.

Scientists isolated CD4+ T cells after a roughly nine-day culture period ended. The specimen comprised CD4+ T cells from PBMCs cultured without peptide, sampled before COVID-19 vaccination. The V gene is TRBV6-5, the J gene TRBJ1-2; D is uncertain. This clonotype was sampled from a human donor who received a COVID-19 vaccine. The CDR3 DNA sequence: TGTGCCAGCAGTTACGTGTCGGGCTATGGCTACACCTTC. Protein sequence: CASSYVSGYGYTF.